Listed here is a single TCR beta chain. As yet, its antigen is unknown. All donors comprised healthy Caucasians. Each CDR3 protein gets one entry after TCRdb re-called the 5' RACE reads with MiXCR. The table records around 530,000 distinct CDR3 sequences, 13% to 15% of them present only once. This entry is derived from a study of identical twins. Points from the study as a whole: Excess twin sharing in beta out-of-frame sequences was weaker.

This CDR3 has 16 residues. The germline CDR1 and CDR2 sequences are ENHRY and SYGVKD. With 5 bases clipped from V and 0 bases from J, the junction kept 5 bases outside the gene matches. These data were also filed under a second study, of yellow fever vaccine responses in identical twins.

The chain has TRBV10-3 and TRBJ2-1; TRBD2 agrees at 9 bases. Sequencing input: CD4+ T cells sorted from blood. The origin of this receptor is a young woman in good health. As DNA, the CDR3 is TGTGCCATCAGTAAGACTAGCGGAAGCTCCTACAATGAGCAGTTCTTC. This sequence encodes CAISKTSGSSYNEQFF.